The 28 T cell receptor beta chains given below trace back to one sample, sequenced in a study of cytomegalovirus exposure and HLA in healthy donors. PCR primers comprised 60 Vbeta and 13 Jbeta primers. TCRdb's copy holds only in-frame clones and misses some; the assay was immunoSEQ multiplex PCR. Reported are approximately 110,000 clones; the ten largest clones contain approximately 3.8%. Sequences were obtained from PBMCs. The origin of the receptors is a man aged 18 to 29 in good health and CMV-seronegative.

The chain uses TRBV11-2 and TRBJ2-7, with TRBD1 matching 7 bases. Germline V gives CDR1 SGHAT, CDR2 FQNNGV. The CDR3 is made up of 15 amino acids. Trimming cost V 2 bases and J 3 bases; bases outside gene matches: 7. The DNA of the CDR3 is TGTGCCAGCAGCTTAACTGACAGGGCCAGCTACGAGCAGTACTTC. Translation gives CASSLTDRASYEQYF.

The chain links TRBV4-2 to TRBJ2-1; the match to TRBD2 covers 9 bases. Germline V gene data show CDR1 as LGHNA and CDR2 as YNFKEQ. V shed 1 base and J 6 bases; nucleotides not matched to a gene: 10. The CDR3 contains 17 residues. As DNA, the CDR3 is TGTGCCAGCAGCCAAGCCCCTAGCGGGGTAGGTGCCAATGAGCAGTTCTTC. Translating it yields CASSQAPSGVGANEQFF.

The chain has TRBV5-1 and TRBJ2-3, with 10 bases fitting TRBD2. Germline loops: CDR1 SGHRS, CDR2 YFSETQ. The CDR3 contains 15 residues. J gave up 3 bases and V 2 bases, and 3 bases lay outside the gene matches. The CDR3 nucleotides read TGCGCCAGCAGCTTTCTAGCGGGAGAAACAGATACGCAGTATTTT. Translation gives CASSFLAGETDTQYF.

The V gene is TRBV28, the J gene TRBJ1-2, with D uncertain. Germline CDR1 MDHEN, CDR2 SYDVKM. The CDR3 consists of 12 residues. DNA for the CDR3: TGTGCGTCAGCGGACCCGAGCTATGGCTACACCTTC. Encoded protein: CASADPSYGYTF.

The chain carries TRBV15 and TRBJ1-1, with 11 nucleotides matching TRBD1. Germline CDR1 LNHNV, CDR2 YYDKDF (reference sequence). CDR3 length equals 15 residues. With V trimmed by 3 bases and J by 4 bases, 4 bases remained unmatched. The CDR3 sequence: CATSRAGTGGTEAFF. DNA for the CDR3: TGTGCCACCAGCAGGGCCGGGACAGGGGGCACTGAAGCTTTCTTT.

The genes are TRBV7-2 and TRBJ2-2; maybe TRBD2 (6 bases). CDR3 length equals 19 residues. V lost 1 base and J 1 base, leaving 19 bases between the germline ends. Germline V gene data show CDR1 as SGHTA and CDR2 as FQGNSA. This chain's CDR3 is CASSLVKGSGSLNTGELFF. As DNA, the CDR3 is TGTGCCAGCAGCTTAGTCAAAGGGTCCGGGAGCCTGAACACCGGGGAGCTGTTTTTT.

The chain is built from TRBV18 and TRBJ2-1, with TRBD2 identical over 14 bases. Germline V gene lookup returns CDR1 KGHSH and CDR2 LQKENI. This CDR3 contains 16 residues. The ends lost 6 bases at V and 6 bases at J; junction bases unmatched: 7. CDR3 nucleotide sequence: TGTGCCAGCTCCCTGGGGACTAGCGGGGGTTTCAATGAGCAGTTCTTC. This sequence encodes CASSLGTSGGFNEQFF.

The chain has TRBV5-6 and TRBJ1-5; D ambiguous. The V gene's germline CDR1 is SGHDT and CDR2 YYEEEE. The V end was cut by 0 bases, the J end by 4 bases, with 11 bases between. The CDR3 is 15 amino acids. CDR3 nucleotide sequence: TGTGCCAGCAGCTTGGGGTTCAGGACTAATCAGCCCCAGCATTTT. Translation gives CASSLGFRTNQPQHF.

This chain connects TRBV5-1 to TRBJ2-2, with D possibly matching TRBD1 (5 bases). V shed 3 bases and J shed 2 bases, with 14 bases lying between them. The CDR3 consists of 16 residues. CDR1 SGHRS and CDR2 YFSETQ come from the germline V gene. Here the CDR3 reads CASSSSDSYNTGELFF. The CDR3 DNA reads TGCGCCAGCAGCTCCTCTGACAGTTATAACACCGGGGAGCTGTTTTTT.

This sequence joins TRBV5-1 and TRBJ2-3; 12 bases map to TRBD2. Germline CDR1 is SGHRS and CDR2 is YFSETQ. CDR3 length: 16 amino acids. With 3 bases clipped from V and 5 bases from J, the junction kept 7 bases outside the gene matches. The CDR3 DNA follows: TGCGCCAGCAGCTCGCCGACTAGCGGGAGTGGAGATACGCAGTATTTT. Protein sequence: CASSSPTSGSGDTQYF.

The chain has TRBV5-6 and TRBJ2-3, with 8 bases fitting TRBD1. This CDR3 region has 17 residues. The V segment lost 4 bases and the J segment 3 bases; nucleotides outside the gene matches: 13. Germline V gene data show CDR1 as SGHDT and CDR2 as YYEEEE. The CDR3 sequence is CASSTRGQGFFTDTQYF. The CDR3 DNA reads as TGTGCCAGCAGCACGAGAGGACAGGGATTTTTTACAGATACGCAGTATTTT.

This sequence joins TRBV28 and TRBJ1-2, with 9 bases aligning to TRBD1. This CDR3 is 14 amino acids long. Germline loops: CDR1 MDHEN, CDR2 SYDVKM. V trimming: 4 bases; J trimming: 4 bases; junction bases outside the gene matches: 4. In nucleotides, the CDR3 is TGTGCCAGCAGTTGGACAGGGGCTAGCTATGGCTACACCTTC. Amino acid sequence: CASSWTGASYGYTF.

The chain combines TRBV29-1 with TRBJ2-5; tentative D call: TRBD2 (6 bases). CDR1 is SQVTM and CDR2 is ANQGSEA in the germline V gene. This CDR3 spans 11 amino acids. Trimming cost V 4 bases and J 6 bases, with 9 bases left between them. CDR3 residues: CSVVGGQTQYF. The CDR3 nucleotides read TGCAGCGTTGTCGGGGGTCAGACCCAGTACTTC.

The V and J genes are TRBV29-1 and TRBJ1-1; D is possibly TRBD1 (6 bases). V was cut by 1 base and J by 5 bases, with 14 bases left in between. CDR1 and CDR2 from the germline V gene are SQVTM and ANQGSEA. There are 14 residues in the CDR3. The CDR3 loop reads CSVEVGQGKTEAFF. DNA for the CDR3: TGCAGCGTTGAAGTAGGCCAGGGGAAGACTGAAGCTTTCTTT. Supplemented by reference TRBV29-1 and TRBJ1-1, the full variable domain reads SAVISQKPSRDICQRGTSLTIQCQVDSQVTMMFWYRQQPGQSLTLIATANQGSEATYESGFVIDKFPISRPNLTFSTLTVSNMSPEDSSIYLCSVEVGQGKTEAFFGQGTRLTVV.

J is TRBJ1-1 and V is TRBV9; perhaps TRBD1 as D (6 bases). The CDR3 length is 15 residues. Trimming cost V 3 bases and J 6 bases, with 18 bases left between them. From germline, CDR1 is SGDLS and CDR2 YYNGEE. CDR3 DNA sequence: TGTGCCAGCAGCGCCTACGGCGGGGGCAGACCTGAAGCTTTCTTT. Its translation: CASSAYGGGRPEAFF. The entire variable domain, with the rest obtained from reference TRBV9 and TRBJ1-1, is as follows: DSGVTQTPKHLITATGQRVTLRCSPRSGDLSVYWYQQSLDQGLQFLIQYYNGEERAKGNILERFSAQQFPDLHSELNLSSLELGDSALYFCASSAYGGGRPEAFFGQGTRLTVV.

This sequence joins TRBV5-6 and TRBJ2-5; tentatively, D is TRBD2 (6 bases). The CDR3 totals 15 residues. The V and J ends lost 4 bases and 4 bases respectively, with 17 bases between them. Germline CDR1 is SGHDT and CDR2 is YYEEEE. This CDR3 reads CASSLPQWGGETQYF. CDR3 bases: TGTGCCAGCAGCCTCCCCCAGTGGGGAGGAGAGACCCAGTACTTC.

The chain couples TRBV29-1 to TRBJ2-1; perhaps TRBD2 as D (5 bases). Germline V gene lookup returns CDR1 SQVTM and CDR2 ANQGSEA. The CDR3 loop spans 11 amino acids. V was trimmed by 7 bases and J by 7 bases, leaving 11 bases between them. The CDR3 DNA is TGCAGCGGGAAAAGAGGGAATGAGCAGTTCTTC. It yields the protein CSGKRGNEQFF.

The chain is built from TRBV28 and TRBJ2-3, with 10 bases fitting TRBD2. Germline trimming cut 7 bases from V and 6 bases from J; bases unmatched to any gene: 10. The germline gives CDR1 MDHEN, CDR2 SYDVKM. The CDR3 is made up of 15 amino acids. Here the CDR3 DNA reads TGTGCCAGCAACCCCCTAGCGGGAGCCTACGATACGCAGTATTTT. It encodes CASNPLAGAYDTQYF.

This chain uses TRBV2 with TRBJ2-7; 13 bases map to TRBD2. Trimming removed 7 bases from V and 2 bases from J; junction bases left unmatched: 2. Germline V gene sequence: CDR1 SNHLY, CDR2 FYNNEI. The CDR3 runs to 14 residues. The CDR3 reads CASTTSGRAYEQYF. Written as DNA, the CDR3 is TGTGCCAGCACTACTAGCGGGAGGGCCTACGAGCAGTACTTC.

The chain has TRBV28 and TRBJ2-5; the D is unclear. The length of the CDR3 is 14 residues. V gave up 2 bases and J gave up 5 bases, with 12 bases separating them. Germline lookup yields CDR1 MDHEN and CDR2 SYDVKM. The CDR3 sequence: CASSLGPSWETQYF. The CDR3 DNA reads as TGTGCCAGCAGTTTAGGGCCCTCGTGGGAGACCCAGTACTTC. The whole variable domain, remainder taken from reference TRBV28 and TRBJ2-5, is DVKVTQSSRYLVKRTGEKVFLECVQDMDHENMFWYRQDPGLGLRLIYFSYDVKMKEKGDIPEGYSVSREKKERFSLILESASTNQTSMYLCASSLGPSWETQYFGPGTRLLVL.

The chain couples TRBV20-1 to TRBJ2-5; a weak D match, TRBD1 (6 bases). V shed 5 bases and J shed 13 bases, with 17 bases lying between them. Germline V CDR1 and CDR2: DFQATT, SNEGSKA (reference sequence). The CDR3 has 11 amino acids. The DNA for the CDR3 is TGCAGTGCTCCCCAAAACAGGGCTCTGTACTTC. It translates to CSAPQNRALYF.

CDR3 in amino acids: CAWNMLGGRNSPLHF. CDR3 sequence (DNA): TGTGCCTGGAATATGTTGGGGGGGCGGAATTCACCCCTCCACTTT. This rearrangement joins TRBV30 to TRBJ1-6; TRBD1 might be the D (6 bases). Between the trimmed V and J ends, which lost 4 bases and 7 bases, there was a span of 17 bases. The CDR3 extends over 15 amino acids. Germline V gene sequence: CDR1 GTSNPN, CDR2 SVGIG (reference sequence).

This chain joins TRBV10-3 and TRBJ2-7; 9 bases agree with TRBD2. The V and J ends lost 6 bases and 3 bases, in that order; junction bases with no gene match: 9. Germline CDR1 reads ENHRY; CDR2 reads SYGVKD. The CDR3 runs 15 residues. CDR3 coding DNA: TGTGCCATCAGCGACCGGCATAGCGGGAGCTACGAGCAGTACTTC. It codes for CAISDRHSGSYEQYF.

This chain joins TRBV11-2 and TRBJ2-3, with 9 bases lining up with TRBD1. CDR1 and CDR2 (germline): SGHAT, FQNNGV. Germline trimming cut 5 bases from V and 3 bases from J; bases unmatched to any gene: 6. The CDR3 totals 15 residues. This CDR3 reads CASSPGTGYTDTQYF. The DNA of the CDR3 is TGTGCCAGCAGCCCCGGGACAGGGTATACAGATACGCAGTATTTT.

This chain uses TRBV19 with TRBJ1-5; D is unclear. Germline CDR1 and CDR2: LNHDA and SQIVND (reference sequence). The CDR3 totals 17 residues. Trimming shortened V by 4 bases and J by 0 bases, and 16 bases separated the two germline ends. CDR3 in DNA: TGTGCCAGTAGTAAGGATGGAATGCGGTATAGCAATCAGCCCCAGCATTTT. Encoded protein: CASSKDGMRYSNQPQHF.

The genes are TRBV4-1 and TRBJ1-1; the D is unclear. This CDR3 comprises 14 residues. Germline loops: CDR1 MGHRA, CDR2 YSYEKL. Between the trimmed V and J ends, which lost 0 bases and 1 base, there was a span of 6 bases. The CDR3 bases are TGCGCCAGCAGCCAAGAGGGCACGAACACTGAAGCTTTCTTT. Amino acids: CASSQEGTNTEAFF.

The chain carries TRBV6-4 and TRBJ2-3, with TRBD2 matching 9 bases. The J segment lost 1 base and the V segment lost 4 bases, leaving 0 bases of the junction unmatched. CDR1 is MRHNA, CDR2 SNTAGT, per germline. There are 14 residues in the CDR3. CDR3: CASSGTSGTDTQYF. As DNA, the CDR3 is TGTGCCAGCAGTGGGACTAGCGGCACAGATACGCAGTATTTT.

The rearrangement uses TRBV14 and TRBJ2-5; tentative D call: TRBD2 (6 bases). Germline CDR1 is SGHDN and CDR2 is FVKESK. Between the trimmed V and J ends, which lost 4 bases and 6 bases, there was a span of 12 bases. The CDR3 length is 13 residues. CDR3 region: CASSLRDSQTQYF. The CDR3 nucleotides are TGTGCCAGCAGCCTTCGGGACTCTCAGACCCAGTACTTC.